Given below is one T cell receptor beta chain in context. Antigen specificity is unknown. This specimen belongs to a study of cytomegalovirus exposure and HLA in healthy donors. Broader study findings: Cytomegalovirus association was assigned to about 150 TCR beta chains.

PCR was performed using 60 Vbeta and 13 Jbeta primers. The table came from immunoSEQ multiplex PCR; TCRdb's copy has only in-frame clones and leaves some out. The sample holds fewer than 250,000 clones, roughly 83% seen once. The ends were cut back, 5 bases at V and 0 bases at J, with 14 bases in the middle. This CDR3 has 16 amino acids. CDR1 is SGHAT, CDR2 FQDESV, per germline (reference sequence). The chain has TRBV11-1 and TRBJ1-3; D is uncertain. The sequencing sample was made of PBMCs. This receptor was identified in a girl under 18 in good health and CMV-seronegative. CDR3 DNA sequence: TGTGCCAGCAGCCGACCGACATCCCTCTCTGGAAACACCATATATTTT. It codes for CASSRPTSLSGNTIYF. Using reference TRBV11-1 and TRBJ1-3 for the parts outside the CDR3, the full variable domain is EAEVAQSPRYKITEKSQAVAFWCDPISGHATLYWYRQILGQGPELLVQFQDESVVDDSQLPKDRFSAERLKGVDSTLKIQPAELGDSAMYLCASSRPTSLSGNTIYFGEGSWLTVV.